This is a list of T cell receptor beta chains from one sample in a study of OX40 agonist ivuxolimab in advanced cancers. This table comes from immunoSEQ multiplex PCR, and its TCRdb copy is limited to in-frame clones, with some not included. This table has roughly 70,000 clones, 88% appearing once. The material sequenced was CD4+ or CD8+ T cells sorted from blood, taken in a trial of the OX40 agonist ivuxolimab. Receptors were obtained from an adult with an advanced solid tumor such as melanoma, head and neck, liver or kidney cancer. Both conserved end residues are part of each CDR3. D genes are given only for firm matches. Clone size is given for some rows only: seen once, a few or many times, or a class if the clone is expanded.

d_call	v_call	j_call	clone_size	cdr3_nt	cdr3_aa
.	TRBV21-1	TRBJ2-1	.	TGTGCCAGCAGCATAGTCGGGAGGGCCTTTAGCAATGAGCAGTTCTTC	CASSIVGRAFSNEQFF
.	TRBV28	TRBJ2-1	.	TGTGCCAGCAGACCTCCTGGGGCCACATACAATGAGCAGTTCTTC	CASRPPGATYNEQFF
TRBD1	TRBV2	TRBJ1-4	once	TGTGCCAGCGGGACTACAGGGGGATGGGGTGAAAAACTGTTTTTT	CASGTTGGWGEKLFF
.	TRBV27	TRBJ2-2	once	TGTGCCAGCAGTGGGAACAAAGGGTTGCCCGGGGAGCTGTTTTTT	CASSGNKGLPGELFF
.	TRBV19	TRBJ1-5	.	TGTGCCAGTAGTAGGGGCCCTGACAGTGCTAGCAATCAGCCCCAGCATTTT	CASSRGPDSASNQPQHF
.	TRBV2	TRBJ1-5	.	TGTGCCAGCAGTGAGACGGGGGGATCTGGTCAGCCCCAGCATTTT	CASSETGGSGQPQHF
.	TRBV19	TRBJ1-2	.	TGTGCCAGTAGTTCCCTGGGAGCCCTCTATGGCTACACCTTC	CASSSLGALYGYTF
TRBD2	TRBV11-2	TRBJ2-1	.	TGTGCCAGCAGCTTCCGAGGGACTAGCGGCCCGAACAGTGAGCAGTTCTTC	CASSFRGTSGPNSEQFF
.	TRBV7-9	TRBJ2-3	.	TGTGCCAGCAGCTTCCTGAGGGCCGATGATACGCAGTATTTT	CASSFLRADDTQYF
.	TRBV7-9	TRBJ1-4	.	TGTGCCAGCAGCTTGGAGGAAAATGAAAAACTGTTTTTT	CASSLEENEKLFF
.	TRBV2	TRBJ1-1	few	TGTGCCAGCAGTGACGCCGAGGCTACCTACACTGAAGCTTTCTTT	CASSDAEATYTEAFF
TRBD1	TRBV6-5	TRBJ1-5	.	TGTGCCGCAGGACAGGGCGGGCACAATCAGCCCCAGCATTTT	CAAGQGGHNQPQHF
.	TRBV12-5	TRBJ1-1	.	TGTGCTAGTGGTTTGGAGGAGAACACTGAAGCTTTCTTT	CASGLEENTEAFF
.	TRBV25-1	TRBJ1-5	.	TGTGCCAGCGGATCAATAGAGGGTCAGCCCCAGCATTTT	CASGSIEGQPQHF
.	TRBV4-2	TRBJ2-7	.	TGTGCCAGCAGCCAAAAGGGGACCCACGAGCAGTACTTC	CASSQKGTHEQYF
TRBD1	TRBV11-3	TRBJ2-3	.	TGTGCCAGCAGCCCAGGGAGACAGGGGACAGATACGCAGTATTTT	CASSPGRQGTDTQYF
.	TRBV18	TRBJ2-3	.	TGTGCCAGCTCACCATTCACAGATACGCAGTATTTT	CASSPFTDTQYF
.	TRBV6-6	TRBJ2-1	.	TGTGCCAGCAGTATCTACAATGAGCAGTTCTTC	CASSIYNEQFF
.	TRBV12-5	TRBJ2-7	.	TGTGCTAGTGGTTTGGCCGCCGTACACGAGCAGTACTTC	CASGLAAVHEQYF
.	TRBV7-9	TRBJ1-4	once	TGTGCCAGCAGCTATTACAGGGTTACTAATGAAAAACTGTTTTTT	CASSYYRVTNEKLFF
.	TRBV28	TRBJ1-2	few	TGTGCCAGCAGTTTAGGGCTAAACTATGGCTACACCTTC	CASSLGLNYGYTF
TRBD1	TRBV19	TRBJ1-5	few	TGTGCCAGTACCCGCCGGGACAGAGATCAGCCCCAGCATTTT	CASTRRDRDQPQHF
TRBD2	TRBV5-1	TRBJ2-2	.	TGCGCCAGCAGCATTGGCACTAGCGGCACCGGGGAGCTGTTTTTT	CASSIGTSGTGELFF
.	TRBV27	TRBJ2-7	once	TGTGCCAGCAGTTTAAGTAGGGGTCCCAAAGGCGAGCAGTACTTC	CASSLSRGPKGEQYF
.	TRBV5-1	TRBJ2-7	.	TGCGCCAGCAGCCTGGTCCTTACCGGCGAGCAGTACTTC	CASSLVLTGEQYF
.	TRBV4-1	TRBJ2-7	.	TGCGCCAGCAGCCAAGTTAAGGGTTCCTACGAGCAGTACTTC	CASSQVKGSYEQYF
.	TRBV30	TRBJ1-5	.	TGTGCCTGGAGCGCCTCAAGGGAGCAGCCCCAGCATTTT	CAWSASREQPQHF
.	TRBV19	TRBJ1-1	.	TGTGCCAGTAGTATCTCCAGGGACACTGAAGCTTTCTTT	CASSISRDTEAFF
.	TRBV6-1	TRBJ2-1	.	TGTGCCAGCAGCCGGGACACCTCCTACAATGAGCAGTTCTTC	CASSRDTSYNEQFF
.	TRBV6-6	TRBJ2-5	few	TGTGCCAGCAGTTACCGAGCGAGTAGGCAAGAGACCCAGTACTTC	CASSYRASRQETQYF
.	TRBV6-6	TRBJ2-5	.	TGTGCCAGCAGGACCGGACAGGCGCGGGGGGAGACCCAGTACTTC	CASRTGQARGETQYF
.	TRBV7-3	TRBJ2-3	.	TGTGCCAGCAGCTTAACGGGAAACACAGATACGCAGTATTTT	CASSLTGNTDTQYF
TRBD1	TRBV27	TRBJ2-2	.	TGTGCCAGCAGTCGATCAGACAGGGGGCGGGCCGGGGAGCTGTTTTTT	CASSRSDRGRAGELFF
.	TRBV28	TRBJ2-7	.	TGTGCCAGCAGTGGTAGCGAGTCCTCCTACGAGCAGTACTTC	CASSGSESSYEQYF
.	TRBV5-6	TRBJ1-4	few	TGTGCCAGCAGCTTTCGAGGGTCGAGAACTAATGAAAAACTGTTTTTT	CASSFRGSRTNEKLFF
.	TRBV11-2	TRBJ2-5	.	TGTGCCAGCAGCCTCTCCGAGCGGCGCGTCGGAGAGACCCAGTACTTC	CASSLSERRVGETQYF
.	TRBV30	TRBJ1-5	.	TGTGCCTGGAGTGTAATCAATCAGCCCCAGCATTTT	CAWSVINQPQHF
.	TRBV6-1	TRBJ2-6	.	TGTGCCAGCAGTGGAAGCAGAGGCTCTGGGGCCAACGTCCTGACTTTC	CASSGSRGSGANVLTF
.	TRBV5-1	TRBJ2-5	.	TGCGCCAGCAGCTTACATGGGGAGACCCAGTACTTC	CASSLHGETQYF
.	TRBV6-6	TRBJ1-6	.	TGTGCCAGCAGCAGCCTTGACAGCCATAATTCACCCCTCCACTTT	CASSSLDSHNSPLHF
TRBD1	TRBV18	TRBJ1-5	medium-sized	TGTGCCAGCTCACAGGGGGCCGGCAATCAGCCCCAGCATTTT	CASSQGAGNQPQHF
.	TRBV2	TRBJ2-3	.	TGTGCCACCTCGTGGGGCCTGGTCACAGATACGCAGTATTTT	CATSWGLVTDTQYF
.	TRBV28	TRBJ1-5	few	TGTGCCAGCAGTCCCCAACAGGGCGAGGCGGCCCAGCATTTT	CASSPQQGEAAQHF
.	TRBV5-6	TRBJ1-1	once	TGTGCCAGCAGCCCCGACAGACCGAACACTGAAGCTTTCTTT	CASSPDRPNTEAFF
.	TRBV29-1	TRBJ2-5	.	TGCAGCGTGCGCCCCCAAGAGACCCAGTACTTC	CSVRPQETQYF
.	TRBV5-1	TRBJ1-1	.	TGCGCCAGCAGCCCCCTGGTGAACACTGAAGCTTTCTTT	CASSPLVNTEAFF
TRBD2	TRBV7-9	TRBJ2-3	.	TGTGCCAGCAGCTTACTCTTAGCGGGACGAACAGATACGCAGTATTTT	CASSLLLAGRTDTQYF
.	TRBV2	TRBJ2-5	.	TGTGCCAGCAGTGGAGGGGAGACCCAGTACTTC	CASSGGETQYF